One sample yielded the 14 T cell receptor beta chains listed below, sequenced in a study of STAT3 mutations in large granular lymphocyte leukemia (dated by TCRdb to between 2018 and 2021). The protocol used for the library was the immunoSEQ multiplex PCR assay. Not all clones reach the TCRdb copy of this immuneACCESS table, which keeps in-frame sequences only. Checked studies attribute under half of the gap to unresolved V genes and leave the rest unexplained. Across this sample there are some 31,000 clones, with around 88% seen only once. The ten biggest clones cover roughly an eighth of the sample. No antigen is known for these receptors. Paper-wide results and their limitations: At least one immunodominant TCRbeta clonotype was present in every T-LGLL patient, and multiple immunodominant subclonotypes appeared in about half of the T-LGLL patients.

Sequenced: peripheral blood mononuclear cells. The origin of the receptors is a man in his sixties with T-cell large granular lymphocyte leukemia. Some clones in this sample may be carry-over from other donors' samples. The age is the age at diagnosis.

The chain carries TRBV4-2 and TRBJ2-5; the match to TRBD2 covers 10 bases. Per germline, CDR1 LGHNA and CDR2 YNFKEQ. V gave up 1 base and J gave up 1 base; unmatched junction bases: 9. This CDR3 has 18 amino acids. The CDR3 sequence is CASSQGGATSGPQETQYF. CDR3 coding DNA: TGTGCCAGCAGCCAAGGGGGGGCGACTAGCGGGCCCCAAGAGACCCAGTACTTC.

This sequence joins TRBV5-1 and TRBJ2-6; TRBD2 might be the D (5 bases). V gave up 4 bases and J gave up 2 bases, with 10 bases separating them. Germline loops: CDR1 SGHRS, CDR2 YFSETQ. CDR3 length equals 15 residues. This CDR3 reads CASSLQRAGANVLTF. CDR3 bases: TGCGCCAGCAGCCTCCAGAGGGCTGGGGCCAACGTCCTGACTTTC. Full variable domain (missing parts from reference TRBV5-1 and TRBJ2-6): KAGVTQTPRYLIKTRGQQVTLSCSPISGHRSVSWYQQTPGQGLQFLFEYFSETQRNKGNFPGRFSGRQFSNSRSEMNVSTLELGDSALYLCASSLQRAGANVLTFGAGSRLTVL.

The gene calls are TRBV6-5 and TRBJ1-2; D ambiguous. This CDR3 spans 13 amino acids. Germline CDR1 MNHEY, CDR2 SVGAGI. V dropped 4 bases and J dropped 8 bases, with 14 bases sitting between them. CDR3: CASSFLDSVGYTF. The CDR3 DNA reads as TGTGCCAGCAGTTTCCTGGACTCAGTGGGCTACACCTTC.

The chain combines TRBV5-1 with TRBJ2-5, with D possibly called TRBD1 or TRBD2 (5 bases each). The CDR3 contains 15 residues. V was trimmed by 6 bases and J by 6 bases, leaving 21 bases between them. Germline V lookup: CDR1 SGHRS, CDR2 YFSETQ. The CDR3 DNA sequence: TGCGCCAGCACCATTGGACCGGTAATGGGACAGACCCAGTACTTC. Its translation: CASTIGPVMGQTQYF.

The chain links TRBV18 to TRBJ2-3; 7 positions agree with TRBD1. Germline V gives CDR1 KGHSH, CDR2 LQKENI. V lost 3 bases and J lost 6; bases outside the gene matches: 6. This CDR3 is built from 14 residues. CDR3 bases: TGTGCCAGCTCACCGACAGGGTCTGAGGATACGCAGTATTTT. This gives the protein CASSPTGSEDTQYF.

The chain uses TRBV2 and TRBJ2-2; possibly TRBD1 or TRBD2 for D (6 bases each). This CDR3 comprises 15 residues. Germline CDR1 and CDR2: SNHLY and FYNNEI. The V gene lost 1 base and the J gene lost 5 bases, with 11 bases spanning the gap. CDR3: CASSEGVGGTGELFF. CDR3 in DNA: TGTGCCAGCAGTGAAGGTGTAGGGGGGACCGGGGAGCTGTTTTTT.

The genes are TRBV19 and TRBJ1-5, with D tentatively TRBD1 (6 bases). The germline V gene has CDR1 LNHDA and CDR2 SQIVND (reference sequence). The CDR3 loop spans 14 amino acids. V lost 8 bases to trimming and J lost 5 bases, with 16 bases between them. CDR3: CASGQSRTYQPQHF. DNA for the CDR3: TGTGCCAGTGGACAGTCGAGGACTTATCAGCCCCAGCATTTT.

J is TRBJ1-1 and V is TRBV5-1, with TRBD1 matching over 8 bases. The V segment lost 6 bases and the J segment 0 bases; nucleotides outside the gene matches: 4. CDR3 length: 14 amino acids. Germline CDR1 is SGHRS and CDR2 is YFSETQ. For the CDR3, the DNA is TGCGCCAGCAAAGGGACAGGCCTGAACACTGAAGCTTTCTTT. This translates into CASKGTGLNTEAFF.

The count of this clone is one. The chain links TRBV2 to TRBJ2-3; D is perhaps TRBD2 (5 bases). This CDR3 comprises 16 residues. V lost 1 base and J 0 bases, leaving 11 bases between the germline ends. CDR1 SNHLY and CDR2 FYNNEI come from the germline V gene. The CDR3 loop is CASSEGLAASTDTQYF. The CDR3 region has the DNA TGTGCCAGCAGTGAAGGTCTAGCAGCTAGCACAGATACGCAGTATTTT. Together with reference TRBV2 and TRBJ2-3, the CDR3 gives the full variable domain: EPEVTQTPSHQVTQMGQEVILRCVPISNHLYFYWYRQILGQKVEFLVSFYNNEISEKSEIFDDQFSVERPDGSNFTLKIRSTKLEDSAMYFCASSEGLAASTDTQYFGPGTRLTVL.

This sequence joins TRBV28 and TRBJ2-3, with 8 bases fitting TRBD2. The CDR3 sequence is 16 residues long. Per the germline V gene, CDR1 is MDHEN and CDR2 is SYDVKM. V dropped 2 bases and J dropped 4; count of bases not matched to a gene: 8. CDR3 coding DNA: TGTGCCAGCAGTTTAAGAGTGGGACTAGACGCAGATACGCAGTATTTT. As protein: CASSLRVGLDADTQYF.

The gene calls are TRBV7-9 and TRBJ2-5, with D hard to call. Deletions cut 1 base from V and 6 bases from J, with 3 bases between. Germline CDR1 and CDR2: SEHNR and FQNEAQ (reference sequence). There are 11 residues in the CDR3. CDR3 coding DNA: TGTGCCAGCAGCTTAGATAAGACCCAGTACTTC. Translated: CASSLDKTQYF. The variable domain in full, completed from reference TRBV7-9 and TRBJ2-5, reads DTGVSQNPRHKITKRGQNVTFRCDPISEHNRLYWYRQTLGQGPEFLTYFQNEAQLEKSRLLSDRFSAERPKGSFSTLEIQRTEQGDSAMYLCASSLDKTQYFGPGTRLLVL.

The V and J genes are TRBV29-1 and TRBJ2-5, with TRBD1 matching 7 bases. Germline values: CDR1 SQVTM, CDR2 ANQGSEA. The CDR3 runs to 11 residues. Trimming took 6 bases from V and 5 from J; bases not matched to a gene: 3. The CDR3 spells CSVGTVETQYF. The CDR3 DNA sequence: TGCAGCGTAGGGACAGTTGAGACCCAGTACTTC.

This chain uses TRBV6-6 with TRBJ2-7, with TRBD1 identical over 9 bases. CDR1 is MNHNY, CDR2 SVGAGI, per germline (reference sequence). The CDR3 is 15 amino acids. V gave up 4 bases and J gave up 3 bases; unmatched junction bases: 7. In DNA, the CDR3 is TGTGCCAGCAGTTCTCTCTCGGGACAGGGCTACGAGCAGTACTTC. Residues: CASSSLSGQGYEQYF.

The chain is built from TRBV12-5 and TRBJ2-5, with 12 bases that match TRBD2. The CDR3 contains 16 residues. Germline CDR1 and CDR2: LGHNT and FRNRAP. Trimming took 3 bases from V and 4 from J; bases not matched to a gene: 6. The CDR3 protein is CASGFPTSGGAETQYF. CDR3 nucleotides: TGTGCTAGTGGTTTCCCGACTAGCGGGGGTGCAGAGACCCAGTACTTC.